Listed here are 31 T cell receptor beta chains from one sample, sequenced in a study of molecular identifiers for immune sequencing clone quantification. TCRdb redid the calling of the PCR reads with MiXCR, one entry per CDR3 protein. Here the sample spans over 550,000 distinct CDR3 sequences, roughly 23% being singletons. Source material: naive CD8+ T cells from blood, with Jurkat cell RNA spiked in. Subset indicated: FACS-sorted CD8+CD4-CCR7+CD45RA+ naive T cells. These receptors were obtained from a human donor in good health. Some libraries in this study had Jurkat cell RNA spiked in.

The sample holds a few counts of this clonotype. The rearrangement links TRBV27 to TRBJ2-7; D is undetermined. Germline V gives CDR1 MNHEY, CDR2 SMNVEV (reference sequence). Trimming pared 6 bases from V and 0 bases from J, leaving 9 bases between. The CDR3 is 13 residues long. The CDR3 loop is CASRGYNSYEQYF. CDR3 in DNA: TGTGCCAGCAGGGGATACAACTCCTACGAGCAGTACTTC.

This clonotype showed up many times. The chain is built from TRBV6-1 and TRBJ2-2; 11 bases align to TRBD2. The CDR3 loop spans 15 amino acids. J gave up 5 bases and V 6 bases, and 5 bases lay outside the gene matches. Looked up from germline, CDR1 is MNHNS and CDR2 is SASEGT. The CDR3 DNA reads as TGTGCCAGCAGCCTTAGCGGGAGGGGTACCGGGGAGCTGTTTTTT. This sequence encodes CASSLSGRGTGELFF.

In DNA form, the CDR3 reads TGTGCCAGCAGTTACTCGCCTGAGGGCAAGGGCACTGAAGCTTTCTTT. This translates into CASSYSPEGKGTEAFF. The V call is TRBV6-2 or TRBV6-3, the J call TRBJ1-1; no firm D call. The CDR3 contains 16 residues. V lost 0 bases, J lost 4 bases, and 15 bases lay in between. Germline V CDR1 and CDR2: MNHEY, SVGEGT.

This clonotype came up a few times. The V and J genes are TRBV24-1 and TRBJ2-2, with 11 bases identical to TRBD1. Unmatched junction bases numbered 4, after V lost 3 bases and J lost 5 bases. The CDR3 length is 16 residues. Germline values: CDR1 KGHDR, CDR2 SFDVKD. CDR3 sequence (DNA): TGTGCCACCAGTGATAACGGACAGGGGGCAACCGGGGAGCTGTTTTTT. Translated, it gives CATSDNGQGATGELFF.

Only a few counts were recorded for this clonotype. The chain carries TRBV11-2 and TRBJ2-1; D not certain. V was pared by 0 bases and J by 5 bases, with 8 bases between. This CDR3 region has 14 residues. From germline, CDR1 is SGHAT and CDR2 FQNNGV. The CDR3 loop reads CASSLEMADNEQFF. For the CDR3, the DNA is TGTGCCAGCAGCTTAGAAATGGCTGACAATGAGCAGTTCTTC.

Remarks on this clonotype: This sequence may be a read error, since a much larger clone differs from it by one base. The gene calls are TRBV28 and TRBJ2-5; a possible D gene is TRBD2 (6 bases). The V end was cut by 6 bases, the J end by 5 bases, with 19 bases between. In germline, CDR1 is MDHEN, CDR2 SYDVKM. The CDR3 runs to 15 residues. CDR3: CASSRRTTGYETQYF. Written as DNA, the CDR3 is TGTGCCAGCAGCCGACGGACTACGGGATACGAGACCCAGTACTTC.

About this clonotype: With a much larger clone just one base away, this may be a read error. The conserved phenylalanine or tryptophan is not found at the CDR3 terminus, so this likely reflects a read error. This sequence joins TRBV20-1 and TRBJ2-5, with TRBD1 matching 12 bases. Trimming removed 2 bases from V and 4 bases from J; junction bases left unmatched: 8. Per germline, CDR1 DFQATT and CDR2 SNEGSKA (reference sequence). The CDR3 loop spans 16 amino acids. The CDR3 region has the DNA TGCAGTGCTAGACCGACAGGGACAGGGGGCTTAGAGACCCAGTACTTA. This encodes CSARPTGTGGLETQYL.

This clonotype came up many times. The genes are TRBV14 and TRBJ2-3, with D unclear. Trimming removed 0 bases at V and 4 bases at J, with 8 bases between. The CDR3 is 14 residues long. From germline, CDR1 is SGHDN and CDR2 FVKESK. For the CDR3, the DNA is TGTGCCAGCAGCCAAGATAAGAGATCAGATACGCAGTATTTT. It encodes CASSQDKRSDTQYF.

This clonotype was seen more than once but under ten times. The chain links TRBV11-2 to TRBJ2-7, with D perhaps TRBD1 or TRBD2 (6 bases each). CDR1 is SGHAT and CDR2 is FQNNGV in the germline V gene. The CDR3 has 11 residues. Trimming stripped 5 bases from V and 7 bases from J, with 9 bases between. CDR3 in DNA: TGTGCCAGCAGCCGGGGGCTGGAGCAGTACTTC. This translates into CASSRGLEQYF.

This clonotype was detected once. This chain uses TRBV7-9 with TRBJ2-1; D might be TRBD1 (5 bases). The CDR3 sequence is 13 residues long. The V end lost 7 bases, the J end lost 2 bases, and 9 bases lay between the germline ends. The V gene's germline CDR1 is SEHNR and CDR2 FQNEAQ (reference sequence). In DNA form, the CDR3 reads TGTGCCAGCATCGAGACAGCCTACAATGAGCAGTTCTTC. Amino acid sequence: CASIETAYNEQFF. Combining the CDR3 with reference TRBV7-9 and TRBJ2-1 gives the whole variable domain DTGVSQNPRHKITKRGQNVTFRCDPISEHNRLYWYRQTLGQGPEFLTYFQNEAQLEKSRLLSDRFSAERPKGSFSTLEIQRTEQGDSAMYLCASIETAYNEQFFGPGTRLTVL.

This clonotype was seen ten or more times. The CDR3 loop is CASSPSGGLVDTQYF. The CDR3 region has the DNA TGTGCCAGCAGCCCTTCCGGGGGGCTGGTGGATACGCAGTATTTT. V usage is TRBV7-9 and J usage is TRBJ2-3; tentatively, D is TRBD2 (7 bases). The CDR3 is made up of 15 amino acids. Trimming removed 5 bases at V and 6 bases at J, with 18 bases between. Germline loops: CDR1 SEHNR, CDR2 FQNEAQ (reference sequence).

The gene calls are TRBV7-2 and TRBJ1-5; 9 positions match TRBD1. Losses at the gene ends were 5 bases for V and 0 bases for J; bases not matched to a gene: 11. Germline V gene lookup returns CDR1 SGHTA and CDR2 FQGNSA. This CDR3 region has 18 residues. In DNA, the CDR3 is TGTGCCAGCAGCCACCCCCTACAGGGGGCTTATAGCAATCAGCCCCAGCATTTT. It is translated as CASSHPLQGAYSNQPQHF.

This clonotype was detected only a few times. The J gene is TRBJ2-3, the V gene TRBV19; D may be TRBD1 or TRBD2 (5 bases each). This CDR3 spans 11 amino acids. Trimming stripped 10 bases from V and 7 bases from J, with 12 bases between. CDR1 LNHDA and CDR2 SQIVND come from the germline V gene (reference sequence). The DNA for the CDR3 is TGTGCCACCTCAGAGGGGTATACGCAGTATTTT. Its protein is CATSEGYTQYF.

On this clonotype itself: Since a much larger clone is just one base distant, this may be a read error. The rearrangement uses TRBV20-1 and TRBJ2-7; D possibly corresponds to TRBD1 (5 bases). The V gene's germline CDR1 is DFQATT and CDR2 SNEGSKA (reference sequence). The CDR3 sequence is 13 residues long. The CDR3 sequence is CSARETASYEQHF. The CDR3 DNA sequence: TGCAGTGCTAGAGAGACAGCCTCCTACGAGCAGCACTTC.

This clonotype was seen only a few times. The V and J genes are TRBV19 and TRBJ2-3; perhaps TRBD2 as D (6 bases). Trimming pared 1 base from V and 2 bases from J, leaving 10 bases between. Germline V gene lookup returns CDR1 LNHDA and CDR2 SQIVND (reference sequence). CDR3 length: 15 amino acids. Here the CDR3 reads CASSIAGAFTDTQYF. CDR3 nucleotide sequence: TGTGCCAGTAGTATAGCGGGAGCATTCACAGATACGCAGTATTTT.

The chain combines TRBV6-2 or TRBV6-3 with TRBJ1-2; possibly TRBD1 for D (6 bases). Germline V gene sequence: CDR1 MNHEY, CDR2 SVGEGT. V was trimmed by 0 bases and J by 0 bases, leaving 17 bases between them. The CDR3 is made up of 18 amino acids. In DNA, the CDR3 is TGTGCCAGCAGTTACTCCCACCGGAGACAGGACCCTAACTATGGCTACACCTTC. This codes for CASSYSHRRQDPNYGYTF.

The V gene is TRBV6-5, the J gene TRBJ2-7; 7 bases are a match to TRBD1. CDR1 MNHEY and CDR2 SVGAGI come from the germline V gene. The CDR3 is made up of 16 amino acids. The J segment lost 0 bases and the V segment lost 4 bases, leaving 9 bases of the junction unmatched. The CDR3 coding sequence is TGTGCCAGCAGTTCGACAGGGTACTCAAACTCCTACGAGCAGTACTTC. Residues: CASSSTGYSNSYEQYF.

This clonotype was picked up many times. V gene TRBV2 combines with J gene TRBJ1-2, with 9 bases fitting TRBD1. This CDR3 has 14 amino acids. V trimming: 5 bases; J trimming: 8 bases; junction bases outside the gene matches: 9. Germline V gene data show CDR1 as SNHLY and CDR2 as FYNNEI. Here the CDR3 DNA reads TGTGCCAGCAGTTCCGGACAGGGGCCTAGCGGCTACACCTTC. It encodes CASSSGQGPSGYTF.

About this clonotype: An end of the junction does not agree with germline; a read error may underlie this. The chain recombines TRBV20-1 with TRBJ2-7; 11 nucleotides agree with TRBD2. The CDR3 spans 13 residues. Germline V gene sequence: CDR1 DFQATT, CDR2 SNEGSKA (reference sequence). The CDR3 DNA reads TGCAGTACTAGGGGACTAGCGGAATACGAGCAGTACTTC. This gives the protein CSTRGLAEYEQYF.

The gene calls are TRBV27 and TRBJ2-7; D is undetermined. Germline V gene data show CDR1 as MNHEY and CDR2 as SMNVEV (reference sequence). The V end lost 8 bases, the J end lost 3 bases, and 20 bases lay between the germline ends. The CDR3 has 15 residues. CDR3 in amino acids: CASGRIGPVLYEQYF. The CDR3, as DNA: TGTGCCAGCGGCCGAATCGGACCAGTCCTCTACGAGCAGTACTTC.

This clonotype was found many times. The chain couples TRBV6-5 to TRBJ1-1, with a weak D call TRBD1 (5 bases). The length of the CDR3 is 15 residues. Trimming stripped 5 bases from V and 1 base from J, with 14 bases between. Germline V gene sequence: CDR1 MNHEY, CDR2 SVGAGI. CDR3 sequence (DNA): TGTGCCAGCAGTCCCTCGCAGGGATGGAACACTGAAGCTTTCTTT. Translation: CASSPSQGWNTEAFF.

This clonotype was counted between two and nine times. This sequence joins TRBV11-2 and TRBJ1-2; no clear D gene. Per the germline V gene, CDR1 is SGHAT and CDR2 is FQNNGV. The CDR3 contains 13 residues. The germline V and J ends were trimmed by 1 base and 8 bases, with 11 bases remaining between them. DNA for the CDR3: TGTGCCAGCAGCTTAGCCCCCGGTGAAGGCTACACCTTC. It translates to CASSLAPGEGYTF.

The table lists this clonotype with a few counts. The chain joins TRBV7-9 to TRBJ2-7; D is uncertain. V was trimmed by 5 bases and J by 0 bases, leaving 8 bases between them. CDR1 SEHNR and CDR2 FQNEAQ come from the germline V gene (reference sequence). The CDR3 consists of 13 residues. CDR3 sequence (DNA): TGTGCCAGCAGCCCCCCCCTCTCCTACGAGCAGTACTTC. This translates into CASSPPLSYEQYF.

This clonotype was counted at least ten times. V and J are TRBV23-1 and TRBJ2-5, with 13 bases that match TRBD2. TRBV23-1 is marked as an open reading frame, function uncertain. This CDR3 has 21 amino acids. V shed 2 bases, J shed 5 bases, and the junction held 20 bases outside the gene matches. This CDR3 is CASSQEEPLLAGGPSDETQYF. CDR3 in DNA: TGCGCCAGCAGTCAAGAAGAACCCCTACTAGCGGGGGGGCCCTCGGATGAGACCCAGTACTTC.

The CDR3, as DNA: TGTGCCACCACTAGCCCCGGGGGCGAGCAGTACTTC. It specifies CATTSPGGEQYF. This chain joins TRBV24-1 and TRBJ2-7, with D tentatively TRBD2 (6 bases). Trimming stripped 8 bases from V and 6 bases from J, with 13 bases between. The CDR3 totals 12 residues. The germline gives CDR1 KGHDR, CDR2 SFDVKD.

This clonotype is a singleton in its sample. Germline and junction disagree at one end, which may indicate a read error. This sequence joins TRBV4-3 and TRBJ2-5, with a possible D match to TRBD2 (6 bases). The CDR3 is 13 residues long. Germline CDR1 LGHNA, CDR2 YSLEER. CDR3 DNA sequence: TGCGCCAGCAGCCAAACTAGCAGCGAGACCCTGTACTTC. Translated, it gives CASSQTSSETLYF.

The chain has TRBV4-2 and TRBJ2-7, with D unresolved. The CDR3 is made up of 13 amino acids. Trimming took off 0 bases at V and 7 bases at J, with 10 bases between the two ends. Germline CDR1 and CDR2: LGHNA and YNFKEQ. The CDR3 spells CASSQDILEEQYF. DNA for the CDR3: TGTGCCAGCAGCCAAGATATACTGGAAGAGCAGTACTTC.

Many counts were recorded for this clonotype. J is TRBJ2-1 and V is TRBV7-9; D unclear. The CDR3 is made up of 12 amino acids. CDR1 is SEHNR and CDR2 is FQNEAQ in the germline V gene (reference sequence). Trimming removed 2 bases from V and 9 bases from J, with 8 bases in between. DNA of the CDR3: TGTGCCAGCAGCTTATGGTCCGGTGAGCAGTTCTTC. Protein product: CASSLWSGEQFF.

This clonotype showed up just a few times. The chain links TRBV27 to TRBJ2-7; 7 nucleotides agree with TRBD1. With V trimmed by 3 bases and J by 6 bases, 11 bases remained unmatched. Germline CDR1 reads MNHEY; CDR2 reads SMNVEV (reference sequence). CDR3 length: 15 residues. CDR3 amino acids: CASSFIGTGASEQYF. In DNA form, the CDR3 reads TGTGCCAGCAGTTTCATAGGTACAGGGGCAAGCGAGCAGTACTTC.

The chain has TRBV19 and TRBJ2-3, with 10 bases lining up with TRBD2. V gave up 1 base and J gave up 5 bases; unmatched junction bases: 12. This CDR3 spans 18 amino acids. CDR1 is LNHDA, CDR2 SQIVND, per germline (reference sequence). CDR3 sequence: CASSIVPASGGPGDTQYF. The CDR3 DNA sequence: TGTGCCAGTAGTATAGTCCCGGCTAGCGGGGGCCCAGGAGATACGCAGTATTTT.

This clonotype was seen many times. The CDR3 sequence: CSASASGIYYEQYF. CDR3 coding DNA: TGCAGTGCTAGTGCAAGCGGGATCTACTACGAGCAGTACTTC. The genes are TRBV20-1 and TRBJ2-7; 7 nucleotides line up with TRBD2. The CDR3 contains 14 residues. CDR1 DFQATT and CDR2 SNEGSKA come from the germline V gene (reference sequence). With V trimmed by 3 bases and J by 3 bases, 8 bases remained unmatched.